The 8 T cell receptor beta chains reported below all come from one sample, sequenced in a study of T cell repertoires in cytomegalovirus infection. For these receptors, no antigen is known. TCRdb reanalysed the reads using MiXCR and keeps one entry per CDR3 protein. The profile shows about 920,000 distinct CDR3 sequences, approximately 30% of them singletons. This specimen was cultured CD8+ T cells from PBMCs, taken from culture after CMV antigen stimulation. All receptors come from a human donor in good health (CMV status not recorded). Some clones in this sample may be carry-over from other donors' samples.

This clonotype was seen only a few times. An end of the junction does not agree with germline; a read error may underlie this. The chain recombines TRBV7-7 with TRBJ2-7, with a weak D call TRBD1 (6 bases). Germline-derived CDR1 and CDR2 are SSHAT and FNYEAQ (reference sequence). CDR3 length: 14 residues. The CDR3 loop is CASSLPGEGSEQYF. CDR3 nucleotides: TGTGCTAGCAGCTTGCCAGGGGAAGGTAGCGAGCAGTACTTC.

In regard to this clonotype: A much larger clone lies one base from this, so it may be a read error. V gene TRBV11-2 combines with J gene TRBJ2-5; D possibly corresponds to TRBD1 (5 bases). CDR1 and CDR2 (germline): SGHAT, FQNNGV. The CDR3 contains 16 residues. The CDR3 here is CANSFPLLGQAETQYF. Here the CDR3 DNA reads TGTGCCAACAGCTTTCCTCTACTCGGACAAGCAGAGACCCAGTACTTC. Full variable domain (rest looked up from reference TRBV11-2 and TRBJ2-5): EAGVAQSPRYKIIEKRQSVAFWCNPISGHATLYWYQQILGQGPKLLIQFQNNGVVDDSQLPKDRFSAERLKGVDSTLKIQPAKLEDSAVYLCANSFPLLGQAETQYFGPGTRLLVL.

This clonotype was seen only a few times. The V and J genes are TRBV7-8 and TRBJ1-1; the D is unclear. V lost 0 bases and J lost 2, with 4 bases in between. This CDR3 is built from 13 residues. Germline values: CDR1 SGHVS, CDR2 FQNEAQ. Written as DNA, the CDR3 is TGTGCCAGCAGCTTAGCCCATAACACTGAAGCTTTCTTT. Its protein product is CASSLAHNTEAFF. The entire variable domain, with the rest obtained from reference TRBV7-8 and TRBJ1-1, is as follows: GAGVSQSPRYKVAKRGQDVALRCDPISGHVSLFWYQQALGQGPEFLTYFQNEAQLDKSGLPSDRFFAERPEGSVSTLKIQRTQQEDSAVYLCASSLAHNTEAFFGQGTRLTVV.

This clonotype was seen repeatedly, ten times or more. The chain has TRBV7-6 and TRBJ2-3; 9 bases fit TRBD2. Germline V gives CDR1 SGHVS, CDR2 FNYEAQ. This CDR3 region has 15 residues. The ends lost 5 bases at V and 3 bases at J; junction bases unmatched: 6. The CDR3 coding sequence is TGTGCCAGCAGCCCTCTAGCGGGGAATACAGATACGCAGTATTTT. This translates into CASSPLAGNTDTQYF.

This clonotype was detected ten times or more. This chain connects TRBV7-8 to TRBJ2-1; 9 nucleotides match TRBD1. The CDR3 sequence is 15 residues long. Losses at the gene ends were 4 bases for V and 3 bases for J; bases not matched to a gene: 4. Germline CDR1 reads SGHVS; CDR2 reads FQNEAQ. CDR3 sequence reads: CASSSGQGYYNEQFF. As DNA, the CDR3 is TGTGCCAGCAGCTCGGGACAGGGATACTACAATGAGCAGTTCTTC.

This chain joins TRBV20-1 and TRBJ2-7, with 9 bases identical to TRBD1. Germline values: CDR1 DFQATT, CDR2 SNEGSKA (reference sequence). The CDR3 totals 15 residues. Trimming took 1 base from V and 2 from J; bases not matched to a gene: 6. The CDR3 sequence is CSARGPRQGAYEQYF. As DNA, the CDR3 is TGCAGTGCTAGAGGCCCCAGACAGGGGGCCTACGAGCAGTACTTC.

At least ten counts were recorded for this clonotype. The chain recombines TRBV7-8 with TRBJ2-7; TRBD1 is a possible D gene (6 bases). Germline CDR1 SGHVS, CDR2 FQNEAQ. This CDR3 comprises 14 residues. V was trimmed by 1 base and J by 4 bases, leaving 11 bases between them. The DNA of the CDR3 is TGTGCCAGCAGCTTAGAACAGGGAATTTACGAGCAGTACTTC. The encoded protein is CASSLEQGIYEQYF.

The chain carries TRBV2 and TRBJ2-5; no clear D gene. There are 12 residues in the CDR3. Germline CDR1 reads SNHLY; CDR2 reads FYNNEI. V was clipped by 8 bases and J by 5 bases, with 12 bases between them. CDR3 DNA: TGTGCCAGCCCGAGTGTGGAGGAGACCCAGTACTTC. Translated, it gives CASPSVEETQYF. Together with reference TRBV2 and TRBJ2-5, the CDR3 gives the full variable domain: EPEVTQTPSHQVTQMGQEVILRCVPISNHLYFYWYRQILGQKVEFLVSFYNNEISEKSEIFDDQFSVERPDGSNFTLKIRSTKLEDSAMYFCASPSVEETQYFGPGTRLLVL.